One sample yielded the 10 T cell receptor beta chains listed below, sequenced in a study of blood T cell repertoires in COVID-19. TCRdb's copy holds only in-frame clones and misses some; the assay was immunoSEQ multiplex PCR. The sample consists of more than 150,000 clones, approximately 87% of them appearing once. The sequenced sample was peripheral blood. The receptors derive from a woman aged 70 to 79 with COVID-19, enrolled during active disease.

This clone was seen a single time. V and J are TRBV11-1 and TRBJ1-2, with D uncertain. V lost 4 bases, J lost 3 bases, and 12 bases lay in between. The CDR3 is made up of 14 amino acids. Per germline, CDR1 SGHAT and CDR2 FQDESV (reference sequence). This chain's CDR3 is CASSSRREDYGYTF. The CDR3, as DNA: TGTGCCAGCAGCTCTAGGCGCGAAGACTATGGCTACACCTTC.

The J gene is TRBJ2-3, the V gene TRBV28; 7 bases map to TRBD2. Germline lookup yields CDR1 MDHEN and CDR2 SYDVKM. The CDR3 runs 14 residues. V was pared by 11 bases and J by 0 bases, with 8 bases of the junction left unmatched. This CDR3 is CAPGMGGSTDTQYF. Here the CDR3 DNA reads TGTGCCCCGGGTATGGGGGGGAGCACAGATACGCAGTATTTT.

CDR3 in DNA: TGTGCCAGCTCACCAGGCACCAAGCAAGAGACCCAGTACTTC. Its translation: CASSPGTKQETQYF. The J gene is TRBJ2-5, the V gene TRBV18; D gene uncertain. Germline V gene sequence: CDR1 KGHSH, CDR2 LQKENI. The CDR3 runs to 14 residues. The ends were cut back, 2 bases at V and 2 bases at J, with 9 bases in the middle.

The V gene is TRBV24-1, the J gene TRBJ2-1; D possibly corresponds to TRBD1 (5 bases). This CDR3 contains 13 residues. V shed 9 bases and J shed 2 bases, with 10 bases lying between them. CDR1 KGHDR and CDR2 SFDVKD come from the germline V gene. The CDR3 region has the DNA TGTGCCACCGCCGGCAGGGCCTACAATGAGCAGTTCTTC. This encodes CATAGRAYNEQFF.

V and J are TRBV18 and TRBJ1-1; D remains ambiguous. The CDR3 covers 14 residues. V was clipped by 3 bases and J by 11 bases, with 19 bases between them. CDR1 is KGHSH, CDR2 LQKENI, per germline. The CDR3 here is CASSPRTGNQEAFF. DNA of the CDR3: TGTGCCAGCTCACCGAGGACGGGAAACCAGGAGGCTTTCTTT.

The chain is built from TRBV29-1 and TRBJ1-3; possible D gene TRBD1, 5 bases. Germline V gene sequence: CDR1 SQVTM, CDR2 ANQGSEA. Trimming cost V 5 bases and J 1 base, with 12 bases left between them. CDR3 length: 14 amino acids. The CDR3 is CSVRAGLSGNTIYF. In DNA, the CDR3 is TGCAGCGTTCGGGCAGGGCTTTCTGGAAACACCATATATTTT.

The V call is TRBV7-9, the J call TRBJ1-4; 9 bases line up with TRBD1. Per the germline V gene, CDR1 is SEHNR and CDR2 is FQNEAQ (reference sequence). The CDR3 has 16 amino acids. V lost 4 bases, J lost 8 bases, and 11 bases stayed unmatched. The CDR3 is CASSWKIGTGKEKLFF. The CDR3 DNA sequence: TGTGCCAGCAGCTGGAAGATTGGGACAGGGAAGGAAAAACTGTTTTTT.

The chain combines TRBV29-1 with TRBJ2-7, with D possibly being TRBD1 (6 bases). Deletions cut 3 bases from V and 5 bases from J, with 11 bases between. The CDR3 sequence is 12 residues long. Germline CDR1 and CDR2: SQVTM and ANQGSEA. CDR3 loop: CSVDTGSDEQYF. CDR3 nucleotides: TGCAGCGTTGATACAGGGTCCGACGAGCAGTACTTC.

This clone was seen only once. J is TRBJ1-2 and V is TRBV6-5; possibly TRBD1 for D (5 bases). Looked up from germline, CDR1 is MNHEY and CDR2 is SVGAGI. CDR3 length: 15 amino acids. Trimming pared 2 bases from V and 3 bases from J, leaving 13 bases between. The CDR3 sequence: CASSYGGAGYYGYTF. CDR3 coding DNA: TGTGCCAGCAGTTACGGAGGGGCAGGGTACTATGGCTACACCTTC.

The gene calls are TRBV5-6 and TRBJ1-1; no definite D call. V was clipped by 2 bases and J by 8 bases, with 13 bases between them. This CDR3 comprises 13 residues. Germline lookup yields CDR1 SGHDT and CDR2 YYEEEE. The CDR3 here is CASSFDMRGEAFF. CDR3 sequence (DNA): TGTGCCAGCAGCTTTGACATGCGCGGGGAAGCTTTCTTT.